Each of the 20 T cell receptor beta chains below was sequenced from the same sample in a study of chemoradiotherapy in HPV16-positive cancers. Method: immunoSEQ multiplex PCR; TCRdb's copy keeps in-frame clones and lacks some. The sample lists 15,000 to 20,000 clones, around 92% occurring once. Sequenced material: blood, taken from a patient who underwent chemoradiotherapy. These receptors came from a human donor with HPV-associated anogenital cancer.

J is TRBJ2-3 and V is TRBV5-4; D is perhaps TRBD2 (6 bases). Germline V gene lookup returns CDR1 SGHNT and CDR2 YYREEE (reference sequence). Trimming pared 4 bases from V and 2 bases from J, leaving 11 bases between. CDR3 length equals 14 residues. This chain's CDR3 is CASSPGLPTDTQYF. The CDR3 bases are TGTGCCAGCAGCCCGGGACTTCCCACAGATACGCAGTATTTT.

The chain is built from TRBV2 and TRBJ1-2; 7 nucleotides match TRBD1. The trim removed 6 bases at V and 2 bases at J, leaving 12 bases unmatched. The CDR3 loop spans 16 amino acids. Germline V gene sequence: CDR1 SNHLY, CDR2 FYNNEI. In DNA, the CDR3 is TGTGCCAGCAGGAACATTCGACAGGGCGGGAACTATGGCTACACCTTC. Translated, it gives CASRNIRQGGNYGYTF.

The chain combines TRBV2 with TRBJ2-3; no clear D. The germline CDR1 and CDR2 sequences are SNHLY and FYNNEI. Trimming shortened V by 7 bases and J by 1 base, and 9 bases separated the two germline ends. This CDR3 spans 13 amino acids. The CDR3 loop reads CASNDVGTDTQYF. In DNA form, the CDR3 reads TGTGCCAGCAACGATGTAGGCACAGATACGCAGTATTTT.

This chain links TRBV21-1 with TRBJ2-7; the table's D call TRBD1 went unverified against the DNA. TRBV21-1 is a known pseudogene. The CDR3 is 20 residues long. In nucleotides, the CDR3 is TGTGCCAGCAGCAAATACCCCGAGACAGGGATTACCCCAGCCTATTACGAGCAGTACTTC. Protein: CASSKYPETGITPAYYEQYF.

The CDR3 loop is CASSPNRLAGTGELFF. The CDR3 DNA sequence: TGTGCCAGCAGCCCCAATCGACTAGCGGGGACCGGGGAGCTGTTTTTT. The gene calls are TRBV7-2 and TRBJ2-2; 11 nucleotides match TRBD2. With V trimmed by 5 bases and J by 5 bases, 7 bases remained unmatched. The CDR3 covers 16 residues. Germline V gene sequence: CDR1 SGHTA, CDR2 FQGNSA.

The count of this clone is one. The CDR3 DNA is TGTGCCAGTAGTACCCCCCATGGCGGCACAGATACGCAGTATTTT. Its translation is CASSTPHGGTDTQYF. The rearrangement joins TRBV19 to TRBJ2-3; no clear D. CDR3 length: 15 amino acids. The germline V gene has CDR1 LNHDA and CDR2 SQIVND (reference sequence). The germline V and J ends were trimmed by 4 bases and 1 base, with 12 bases remaining between them.

The rearrangement links TRBV4-2 to TRBJ2-7, with a possible D match to TRBD1 (6 bases). Germline V gene sequence: CDR1 LGHNA, CDR2 YNFKEQ. Trimming took 0 bases from V and 5 from J, leaving 8 bases between them. The CDR3 loop spans 13 amino acids. CDR3 protein: CASSQDYRDEQYF. CDR3 DNA sequence: TGTGCCAGCAGCCAAGACTACAGGGACGAGCAGTACTTC.

This chain's CDR3 is CASSERSGGYATNEKLFF. CDR3 bases: TGTGCCAGCAGTGAACGGTCGGGGGGGTATGCAACTAATGAAAAACTGTTTTTT. This chain joins TRBV6-1 and TRBJ1-4, with D possibly TRBD1 on 5 matching bases. Between the trimmed V and J ends, which lost 2 bases and 0 bases, there was a span of 16 bases. Per germline, CDR1 MNHNS and CDR2 SASEGT. The CDR3 runs 18 residues.

The chain links TRBV5-1 to TRBJ2-2; TRBD1 aligns across 7 bases. The germline V gene has CDR1 SGHRS and CDR2 YFSETQ. Trimming removed 4 bases from V and 5 bases from J; junction bases left unmatched: 8. CDR3 size: 15 residues. The CDR3 is CASSLSSQGTGELFF. DNA of the CDR3: TGCGCCAGCAGCCTGTCCTCACAGGGGACCGGGGAGCTGTTTTTT.

The chain carries TRBV28 and TRBJ1-2; TRBD1 matches at 9 bases. With V trimmed by 6 bases and J by 4 bases, 6 bases remained unmatched. Germline V gene lookup returns CDR1 MDHEN and CDR2 SYDVKM. This CDR3 has 14 residues. The chain's CDR3 is CASRGQGPRYGYTF. CDR3 DNA sequence: TGTGCCAGCAGGGGACAGGGCCCCCGCTATGGCTACACCTTC.

The rearrangement joins TRBV18 to TRBJ1-1, with D hard to call. Germline values: CDR1 KGHSH, CDR2 LQKENI. The CDR3 has 18 residues. Trimming cost V 1 base and J 1 base, with 19 bases left between them. The CDR3 bases are TGTGCCAGCTCACCACAAAGCACAGTCTTATACGCGAACACTGAAGCTTTCTTT. Translated, it gives CASSPQSTVLYANTEAFF.

This chain links TRBV14 with TRBJ1-2, with 10 bases lining up with TRBD1. The CDR3 spans 15 residues. Germline V lookup: CDR1 SGHDN, CDR2 FVKESK. With 6 bases clipped from V and 8 bases from J, the junction kept 12 bases outside the gene matches. The CDR3 loop reads CASSDPSGTGEGYTF. CDR3 bases: TGTGCCAGCAGTGACCCCTCCGGGACAGGGGAGGGCTACACCTTC.

The chain links TRBV2 to TRBJ1-4; tentatively, D is TRBD1 (5 bases). The germline V gene has CDR1 SNHLY and CDR2 FYNNEI. The CDR3 length is 13 residues. V lost 10 bases and J lost 4, with 13 bases in between. CDR3 DNA: TGTGCCACGTCTCTGAGGGGTAATGAAAAACTGTTTTTT. Encoded protein: CATSLRGNEKLFF.

J is TRBJ2-5 and V is TRBV4-1; 11 positions match TRBD2. CDR3 length: 18 amino acids. Germline assignment: CDR1 MGHRA and CDR2 YSYEKL. V was clipped by 0 bases and J by 4 bases; unmatched bases: 10. The CDR3 is CASSQDRPTSGGRETQYF. The CDR3 region has the DNA TGCGCCAGCAGCCAAGATCGGCCAACTAGCGGGGGAAGAGAGACCCAGTACTTC.

In this sample, this clone turned up a few times. The gene calls are TRBV23-1 and TRBJ1-5; D unclear. TRBV23-1 counts as an open reading frame of uncertain function. This CDR3 has 14 amino acids. Trimming removed 6 bases at V and 1 base at J, with 10 bases between. The CDR3 DNA is TGCGCCAGCAGGTTAGTCGGGAGCAATCAGCCCCAGCATTTT. Translation: CASRLVGSNQPQHF.

The J gene is TRBJ1-2, the V gene TRBV6-1; tentatively, D is TRBD1 (5 bases). The CDR3 spans 14 residues. Germline CDR1 is MNHNS and CDR2 is SASEGT. Between the trimmed V and J ends, which lost 4 bases and 1 base, there was a span of 10 bases. CDR3 sequence: CASSGTQGNYGYTF. The DNA of the CDR3 is TGTGCCAGCAGTGGTACCCAGGGTAACTATGGCTACACCTTC.

This clone has just one count. The gene calls are TRBV5-1 and TRBJ1-1; 10 positions match TRBD1. This CDR3 contains 15 residues. Germline values: CDR1 SGHRS, CDR2 YFSETQ. With V trimmed by 3 bases and J by 3 bases, 5 bases remained unmatched. The DNA of the CDR3 is TGCGCCAGCAGCTCCGGGACAGGGGAAGACACTGAAGCTTTCTTT. Translating it yields CASSSGTGEDTEAFF. Together with reference TRBV5-1 and TRBJ1-1, the CDR3 gives the full variable domain: KAGVTQTPRYLIKTRGQQVTLSCSPISGHRSVSWYQQTPGQGLQFLFEYFSETQRNKGNFPGRFSGRQFSNSRSEMNVSTLELGDSALYLCASSSGTGEDTEAFFGQGTRLTVV.

V and J are TRBV2 and TRBJ2-1, with D tentatively TRBD2 (5 bases). V lost 8 bases to trimming and J lost 10 bases, with 24 bases between them. Germline-derived CDR1 and CDR2 are SNHLY and FYNNEI. This CDR3 is built from 15 residues. In nucleotides, the CDR3 is TGTGCCAGCGTGGGAGAGGGTTTCTCATCGGGCGAGCAGTTCTTC. Encoded protein: CASVGEGFSSGEQFF.

This clone was observed a single time. The V gene is TRBV27, the J gene TRBJ2-5, with 9 nucleotides matching TRBD2. Germline lookup yields CDR1 MNHEY and CDR2 SMNVEV (reference sequence). The CDR3 totals 14 residues. V lost 4 bases to trimming and J lost 4 bases; unmatched junction nucleotides: 4. In nucleotides, the CDR3 is TGTGCCAGCAGTTCTAGCGGGGTAGGAGAGACCCAGTACTTC. Residues: CASSSSGVGETQYF.

J is TRBJ2-1 and V is TRBV5-6, with D hard to call. Germline values: CDR1 SGHDT, CDR2 YYEEEE. V lost 0 bases to trimming and J lost 3 bases, with 13 bases between them. CDR3 length equals 16 residues. The CDR3 spells CASSLDVGSGYNEQFF. Here the CDR3 DNA reads TGTGCCAGCAGCTTGGATGTAGGGTCGGGCTACAATGAGCAGTTCTTC.